The next 21 T cell receptor beta chains were all read from a single sample in a study of blood T cells in healthy people across ages. With a J-beta primer mix and a sample-barcoded 5' primer, a second PCR ran roughly 6 to 11 cycles. TCRdb reanalysed the 5' RACE reads using MiXCR and keeps one entry per CDR3 protein. This table holds 920,000 or so distinct CDR3 sequences, 40% to 55% found once. Sequencing was performed on blood. Every receptor here comes from a woman aged 55-75 years in good health.

This clonotype was picked up a small number of times. The rearrangement links TRBV24-1 to TRBJ2-3; TRBD2 is a possible D gene (6 bases). The CDR3 is 15 residues long. CDR1 and CDR2 (germline): KGHDR, SFDVKD. V was pared by 3 bases and J by 1 base, with 10 bases between. This CDR3 reads CATSDRRGRTDTQYF. CDR3 nucleotide sequence: TGTGCCACCAGTGATCGGCGGGGCCGCACAGATACGCAGTATTTT.

The chain carries TRBV4-1 and TRBJ1-6, with D perhaps TRBD1 (5 bases). The CDR3 length is 15 residues. CDR1 is MGHRA and CDR2 is YSYEKL in the germline V gene. V lost 3 bases and J lost 8, with 14 bases in between. CDR3 sequence (DNA): TGCGCCAGCAGCCACAAAAGAGGGGCGGATTCACCCCTCCACTTT. Translation gives CASSHKRGADSPLHF.

The CDR3 sequence is CASTRGAGRTDTQYF. DNA for the CDR3: TGTGCCAGTACGCGGGGGGCAGGGCGCACAGATACGCAGTATTTT. V usage is TRBV25-1 and J usage is TRBJ2-3; TRBD2 agrees at 8 bases. The germline V gene has CDR1 MGHDK and CDR2 SYGVNS. Trimming took 9 bases from V and 1 from J; bases not matched to a gene: 9. There are 15 residues in the CDR3.

This clonotype was seen a few times. In DNA form, the CDR3 reads TGTGCCAGCAGTCCTCAGCGGGACAATGAGCAGTTCTTC. Translating it yields CASSPQRDNEQFF. This sequence joins TRBV6-2 or TRBV6-3 and TRBJ2-1; a weak D match, TRBD2 (6 bases). Per germline, CDR1 MNHEY and CDR2 SVGEGT. V lost 5 bases, J lost 5 bases, and 10 bases lay in between. The CDR3 has 13 amino acids.

In DNA, the CDR3 is TGTGCCAGCAGCGTGGGCCAGGCCCAAGAGACCCAGTACTTC. It translates to CASSVGQAQETQYF. The rearrangement links TRBV9 to TRBJ2-5, with D hard to call. V was pared by 2 bases and J by 1 base, with 9 bases between. The germline V gene has CDR1 SGDLS and CDR2 YYNGEE. The CDR3 is 14 amino acids.

The chain is built from TRBV6-1 and TRBJ1-1; weak D call: TRBD1 (5 bases). V was cut by 5 bases and J by 5 bases, with 18 bases left in between. The CDR3 covers 15 residues. CDR1 MNHNS and CDR2 SASEGT come from the germline V gene. The CDR3 bases are TGTGCCAGCAGTTTGGCCGGGACGGGACCGACTGAAGCTTTCTTT. This encodes CASSLAGTGPTEAFF.

The gene calls are TRBV9 and TRBJ1-3, with D perhaps TRBD1 (5 bases). The CDR3 is 14 residues long. CDR1 is SGDLS and CDR2 is YYNGEE in the germline V gene. Trimming removed 1 base at V and 2 bases at J, with 7 bases between. The chain's CDR3 is CASSVQGTGNTIYF. The CDR3 DNA is TGTGCCAGCAGCGTACAGGGAACTGGAAACACCATATATTTT.

This chain uses TRBV4-2 with TRBJ2-1, with 7 bases lining up with TRBD2. CDR1 and CDR2 (germline): LGHNA, YNFKEQ. V gave up 4 bases and J gave up 1 base; unmatched junction bases: 13. CDR3 length equals 18 residues. The CDR3 sequence: CASSRKDPREGSYNEQFF. The DNA of the CDR3 is TGTGCCAGCAGCCGAAAGGACCCTAGGGAGGGTTCCTACAATGAGCAGTTCTTC.

The count of this clonotype is one. The CDR3 protein is CASSWLQGNEQYF. DNA for the CDR3: TGTGCCAGCAGCTGGTTACAGGGCAACGAGCAGTACTTC. The genes are TRBV7-9 and TRBJ2-7; D possibly corresponds to TRBD1 (6 bases). With 4 bases removed from V and 5 bases from J, the gap between germline ends came to 12 bases. The CDR3 consists of 13 residues. Germline V gives CDR1 SEHNR, CDR2 FQNEAQ (reference sequence).

This chain uses TRBV7-9 with TRBJ2-1; D gene unclear. The CDR3 is 14 residues long. Germline V gives CDR1 SEHNR, CDR2 FQNEAQ (reference sequence). V lost 5 bases, J lost 8 bases, and 16 bases lay in between. The CDR3 DNA follows: TGTGCCAGCAGCGTAGAAAGGCCGGTTGATGAGCAGTTCTTC. Its translation is CASSVERPVDEQFF.

This chain links TRBV20-1 with TRBJ2-1; 7 positions match TRBD2. Germline-derived CDR1 and CDR2 are DFQATT and SNEGSKA (reference sequence). The CDR3 is made up of 18 amino acids. V shed 0 bases and J 0 bases; nucleotides not matched to a gene: 11. CDR3 DNA sequence: TGCAGTGCTAGAGATGCTAGCGGCACTTCAGGCTCCTACAATGAGCAGTTCTTC. It encodes CSARDASGTSGSYNEQFF.

The CDR3 protein is CASSQDEGHSYEQYF. Written as DNA, the CDR3 is TGTGCCAGCAGCCAAGATGAAGGACACTCCTACGAGCAGTACTTC. The chain employs TRBV4-2 and TRBJ2-7, with D perhaps matching TRBD1 (5 bases). The CDR3 has 15 amino acids. Germline CDR1 and CDR2: LGHNA and YNFKEQ. V gave up 0 bases and J gave up 0 bases, with 9 bases separating them.

The chain has TRBV6-6 and TRBJ2-1; no clear D gene. This CDR3 is built from 11 residues. V dropped 8 bases and J dropped 8 bases, with 10 bases sitting between them. Germline V gene sequence: CDR1 MNHNY, CDR2 SVGAGI (reference sequence). The DNA for the CDR3 is TGTGCCAGCCGGGTTAGCCATGAGCAGTTCTTC. As protein: CASRVSHEQFF.

The rearrangement links TRBV6-1 to TRBJ2-1; D is unresolved. This CDR3 region has 13 residues. V was trimmed by 1 base and J by 8 bases, leaving 9 bases between them. Germline-derived CDR1 and CDR2 are MNHNS and SASEGT. For the CDR3, the DNA is TGTGCCAGCAGTGAAGACGGTTGGGATGAGCAGTTCTTC. Protein product: CASSEDGWDEQFF.

The chain uses TRBV27 and TRBJ2-7; 7 nucleotides align to TRBD2. Germline loops: CDR1 MNHEY, CDR2 SMNVEV (reference sequence). The CDR3 covers 15 residues. With 7 bases clipped from V and 4 bases from J, the junction kept 13 bases outside the gene matches. CDR3 sequence (DNA): TGTGCCAGCAATCCGTCGGGGAGGGCGAAATACGAGCAGTACTTC. Its translation: CASNPSGRAKYEQYF.

The chain links TRBV28 to TRBJ2-5; TRBD2 agrees at 14 bases. Judging by the DNA end, TRBJ2-7 fits better; the J call may be wrong. There are 17 residues in the CDR3. Germline CDR1 MDHEN, CDR2 SYDVKM. The CDR3 coding sequence is TGTGCCAGCAGCCCCGGGACTAGCGGGAGCCATGAGGGCGAGCAGTACTTC. Protein product: CASSPGTSGSHEGEQYF.

The chain combines TRBV12-5 with TRBJ1-1; 10 bases are shared with TRBD1. The V segment lost 6 bases and the J segment 6 bases; nucleotides outside the gene matches: 7. The CDR3 sequence is 14 residues long. CDR1 is LGHNT and CDR2 is FRNRAP in the germline V gene. The CDR3 reads CASGPGQGVSEAFF. The DNA of the CDR3 is TGTGCTAGTGGACCCGGACAGGGGGTTTCTGAAGCTTTCTTT.

The J gene is TRBJ2-7, the V gene TRBV27; D remains unclear. The germline V gene encodes CDR1 MNHEY and CDR2 SMNVEV (reference sequence). V lost 8 bases and J 6 bases, leaving 11 bases between the germline ends. This CDR3 comprises 11 residues. The CDR3 DNA reads as TGTGCCAGCCCCACGCCGTGCGAGCAGTACTTC. Encoded protein: CASPTPCEQYF.

V is TRBV9 and J is TRBJ1-1; D is undetermined. Trimming removed 0 bases at V and 0 bases at J, with 12 bases between. In germline, CDR1 is SGDLS, CDR2 YYNGEE. This CDR3 is built from 16 residues. CDR3 region: CASSVGNIGLNTEAFF. The DNA of the CDR3 is TGTGCCAGCAGCGTAGGTAACATAGGACTGAACACTGAAGCTTTCTTT. Drawing the rest from reference TRBV9 and TRBJ1-1, the complete variable domain is DSGVTQTPKHLITATGQRVTLRCSPRSGDLSVYWYQQSLDQGLQFLIQYYNGEERAKGNILERFSAQQFPDLHSELNLSSLELGDSALYFCASSVGNIGLNTEAFFGQGTRLTVV.

This clonotype was found once. The chain links TRBV3-1 to TRBJ2-5; 8 bases map to TRBD2. Germline CDR1 and CDR2: LGHDT and YNNKEL (reference sequence). Germline trimming cut 6 bases from V and 2 bases from J; bases unmatched to any gene: 8. This CDR3 contains 15 residues. This CDR3 reads CASSSEVAGQETQYF. Written as DNA, the CDR3 is TGTGCCAGCAGTTCCGAGGTAGCGGGGCAAGAGACCCAGTACTTC.

This chain uses TRBV18 with TRBJ2-1; 9 nucleotides agree with TRBD1. Germline values: CDR1 KGHSH, CDR2 LQKENI. V lost 3 bases, J lost 5 bases, and 11 bases stayed unmatched. CDR3 size: 17 residues. Here the CDR3 reads CASSPQRQGVVNNEQFF. Written as DNA, the CDR3 is TGTGCCAGCTCACCGCAACGACAGGGGGTAGTCAACAATGAGCAGTTCTTC.